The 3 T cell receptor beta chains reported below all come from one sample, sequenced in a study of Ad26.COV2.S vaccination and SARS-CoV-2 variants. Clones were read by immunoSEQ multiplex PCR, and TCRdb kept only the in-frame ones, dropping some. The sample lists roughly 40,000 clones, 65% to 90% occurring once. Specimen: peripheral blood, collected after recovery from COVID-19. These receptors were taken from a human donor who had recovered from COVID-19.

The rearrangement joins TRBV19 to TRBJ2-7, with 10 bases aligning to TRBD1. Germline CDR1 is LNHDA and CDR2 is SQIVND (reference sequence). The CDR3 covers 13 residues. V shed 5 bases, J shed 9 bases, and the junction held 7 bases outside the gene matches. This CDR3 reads CASSQSGQGRQYV. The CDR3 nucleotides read TGTGCCAGTAGTCAATCGGGACAGGGGAGGCAGTACGTC.

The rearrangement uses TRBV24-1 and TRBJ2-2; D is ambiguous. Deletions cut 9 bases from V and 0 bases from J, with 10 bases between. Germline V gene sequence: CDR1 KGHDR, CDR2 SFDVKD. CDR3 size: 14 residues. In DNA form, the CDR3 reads TGTGCCACCGCCCAAGGCGCGAACACCGGGGAGCTGTTTTTT. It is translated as CATAQGANTGELFF.

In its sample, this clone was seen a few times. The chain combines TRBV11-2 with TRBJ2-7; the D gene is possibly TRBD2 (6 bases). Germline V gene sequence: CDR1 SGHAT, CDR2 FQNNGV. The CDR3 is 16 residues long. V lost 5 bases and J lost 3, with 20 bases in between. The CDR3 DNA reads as TGTGCCAGCAGCCTTTACGTAGGGCGGGAAGGCTACGAGCAGTACTTC. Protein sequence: CASSLYVGREGYEQYF.